What follows are 29 T cell receptor beta chains derived from one specimen sequenced in a study of identical twins. Via MiXCR, TCRdb re-called the 5' RACE reads, giving one row per CDR3 protein. This table holds some 760,000 distinct CDR3 sequences, about 20% found once. These sequences were also reported in another study, on T cells expressing NK-cell markers.

The material sequenced was PBMCs. These TCRs come from a young woman in good health.

This clonotype was seen a handful of times. The rearrangement joins TRBV5-1 to TRBJ2-2; D is unclear. CDR3 length equals 14 residues. The germline CDR1 and CDR2 sequences are SGHRS and YFSETQ. Between the trimmed V and J ends, which lost 4 bases and 0 bases, there was a span of 7 bases. CDR3 nucleotides: TGCGCCAGCAGCCCGGCTCCGAACACCGGGGAGCTGTTTTTT. Translating it yields CASSPAPNTGELFF.

This clonotype was seen a single time. This chain joins TRBV2 and TRBJ2-5; 12 bases match TRBD2. V lost 4 bases to trimming and J lost 2 bases; unmatched junction nucleotides: 2. Looked up from germline, CDR1 is SNHLY and CDR2 is FYNNEI. CDR3 length: 15 amino acids. CDR3 bases: TGTGCCAGCAGTGGACTAGCGGGGGCACAAGAGACCCAGTACTTC. It specifies CASSGLAGAQETQYF.

The chain has TRBV5-1 and TRBJ2-6, with 7 bases matching TRBD1. Germline assignment: CDR1 SGHRS and CDR2 YFSETQ. This CDR3 has 17 residues. V shed 1 base and J 4 bases; nucleotides not matched to a gene: 8. The DNA of the CDR3 is TGCGCCAGCAGCTTGTCCCGACAGGGCGGCGGGGCCAACGTCCTGACTTTC. Translating gives CASSLSRQGGGANVLTF. The variable domain in full, completed from reference TRBV5-1 and TRBJ2-6, reads KAGVTQTPRYLIKTRGQQVTLSCSPISGHRSVSWYQQTPGQGLQFLFEYFSETQRNKGNFPGRFSGRQFSNSRSEMNVSTLELGDSALYLCASSLSRQGGGANVLTFGAGSRLTVL.

This sequence joins TRBV20-1 and TRBJ2-3; 8 bases align to TRBD1. The V gene end was trimmed by 5 bases and the J gene end by 4 bases; junction bases not matched to a gene: 11. The CDR3 runs to 15 residues. Germline V gene sequence: CDR1 DFQATT, CDR2 SNEGSKA (reference sequence). The DNA for the CDR3 is TGCAGTGCTGGAGGGGACAGGAGGAAGCCAGATACGCAGTATTTT. Translation: CSAGGDRRKPDTQYF.

This clonotype was seen at least ten times. The CDR3 bases are TGCAGTGCTAGCGCGACAGGGTTCACCGGCTACACCTTC. Its protein is CSASATGFTGYTF. The J gene is TRBJ1-2, the V gene TRBV20-1; 7 bases line up with TRBD1. The CDR3 contains 13 residues. Germline CDR1 DFQATT, CDR2 SNEGSKA (reference sequence). Trimming took 3 bases from V and 8 from J; bases not matched to a gene: 9.

The V call is TRBV4-1, the J call TRBJ2-2; D is perhaps TRBD2 (6 bases). Trimming stripped 1 base from V and 4 bases from J, with 13 bases between. This CDR3 has 16 amino acids. In germline, CDR1 is MGHRA, CDR2 YSYEKL. CDR3: CASSQVRTTPTGELFF. The CDR3 nucleotides read TGCGCCAGCAGCCAAGTTAGGACTACCCCCACCGGGGAGCTGTTTTTT.

The V and J genes are TRBV5-1 and TRBJ2-5; tentatively, D is TRBD1 (5 bases). The V end was cut by 0 bases, the J end by 8 bases, with 11 bases between. CDR3 length: 13 residues. From germline, CDR1 is SGHRS and CDR2 YFSETQ. The CDR3 region is CASSLGGAVTQYF. In DNA, the CDR3 is TGCGCCAGCAGCTTGGGTGGGGCGGTTACCCAGTACTTC.

This chain connects TRBV27 to TRBJ2-3, with 7 bases matching TRBD2. Germline V lookup: CDR1 MNHEY, CDR2 SMNVEV (reference sequence). V lost 7 bases and J lost 7; bases outside the gene matches: 17. The CDR3 has 16 amino acids. The CDR3 nucleotides are TGTGCCAGCACTCCCAACTGGGGGGGAGGGTTAAATACGCAGTATTTT. It encodes CASTPNWGGGLNTQYF.

This chain uses TRBV10-2 with TRBJ2-1; no clear D. CDR3 length equals 15 residues. Trimming stripped 0 bases from V and 8 bases from J, with 14 bases between. Germline values: CDR1 WSHSY, CDR2 SAAADI. The CDR3 is CASSESSTRSHEQFF. The DNA of the CDR3 is TGCGCCAGCAGTGAGTCGAGTACCCGGTCCCATGAGCAGTTCTTC.

This clonotype appeared a single time. The chain has TRBV11-2 and TRBJ2-7, with 8 bases that match TRBD2. The CDR3 totals 15 residues. Looked up from germline, CDR1 is SGHAT and CDR2 is FQNNGV. V was clipped by 10 bases and J by 6 bases; unmatched bases: 17. Here the CDR3 DNA reads TGTGCCACACAGCGGGAGTGGGGTGTTGGCGTCGAGCAGTACTTC. Translating gives CATQREWGVGVEQYF.

V gene TRBV9 combines with J gene TRBJ2-5; D possibly matches TRBD1 or TRBD2 (5 bases each). Trimming took 5 bases from V and 1 from J, leaving 15 bases between them. The CDR3 runs 15 residues. Germline V gene sequence: CDR1 SGDLS, CDR2 YYNGEE. CDR3 in DNA: TGTGCCAGCAGTTCATCCGGGACGTCCCAAGAGACCCAGTACTTC. It encodes CASSSSGTSQETQYF.

The gene calls are TRBV7-9 and TRBJ2-1, with D perhaps matching TRBD1 (5 bases). Trimming removed 5 bases at V and 0 bases at J, with 14 bases between. The CDR3 runs 16 residues. The V gene's germline CDR1 is SEHNR and CDR2 FQNEAQ (reference sequence). The CDR3 coding sequence is TGTGCCAGCAGCCCCCTTAAGGGGCGCTCCTACAATGAGCAGTTCTTC. Encoded protein: CASSPLKGRSYNEQFF.

This clonotype was seen a few times. The chain is built from TRBV7-2 and TRBJ2-3, with D uncertain. Trimming took 2 bases from V and 4 from J, leaving 7 bases between them. This CDR3 is 13 amino acids long. Germline-derived CDR1 and CDR2 are SGHTA and FQGNSA. The CDR3 bases are TGTGCCAGCAGCTTATTTAGTCCAGATACGCAGTATTTT. Its protein is CASSLFSPDTQYF.

This clonotype occurred a few times. This chain links TRBV6-5 with TRBJ1-5; D is ambiguous. Germline V gives CDR1 MNHEY, CDR2 SVGAGI. Deletions cut 0 bases from V and 4 bases from J, with 13 bases between. There are 16 residues in the CDR3. In nucleotides, the CDR3 is TGTGCCAGCAGTTACTCTAAAGTTGGCAAAAATCAGCCCCAGCATTTT. Translation: CASSYSKVGKNQPQHF.

The chain employs TRBV3-1 and TRBJ2-3, with D perhaps being TRBD1 or TRBD2 (5 bases each). CDR3 length equals 13 residues. CDR1 LGHDT and CDR2 YNNKEL come from the germline V gene (reference sequence). V was clipped by 4 bases and J by 6 bases, with 11 bases between them. CDR3: CASSPLEGDTQYF. The CDR3 DNA sequence: TGTGCCAGCAGCCCGCTTGAGGGGGATACGCAGTATTTT.

The chain uses TRBV20-1 and TRBJ2-5, with a tentative D call TRBD2 (7 bases). This CDR3 region has 15 residues. Deletions cut 2 bases from V and 5 bases from J, with 18 bases between. Germline loops: CDR1 DFQATT, CDR2 SNEGSKA (reference sequence). The CDR3 sequence is CSARRIGGPPETQYF. The CDR3 DNA sequence: TGCAGTGCTAGAAGGATCGGGGGGCCCCCGGAGACCCAGTACTTC.

The sample holds many counts of this clonotype. The chain uses TRBV4-2 and TRBJ2-2; the match to TRBD2 covers 11 bases. CDR3 length equals 17 residues. The V and J ends lost 5 bases and 3 bases, in that order; junction bases with no gene match: 8. Germline assignment: CDR1 LGHNA and CDR2 YNFKEQ. CDR3 sequence reads: CASSVYRSGGDTGELFF. CDR3 coding DNA: TGTGCCAGCAGCGTTTACCGTAGCGGGGGGGACACCGGGGAGCTGTTTTTT.

This clonotype appeared many times. The CDR3 end shows no conserved phenylalanine or tryptophan, and so a read error is likely. The limits of the CDR3 on the DNA are not certain, so only TCRdb's listed CDR3 is given. The V and J genes are TRBV7-8 and TRBJ2-7; whether TRBD1, the table's D call, matches the DNA was not checked. Looked up from germline, CDR1 is SGHVS and CDR2 is FQNEAQ. The CDR3 spans 13 residues, counting both ends. CDR3: CASSLAPRTGAFI.

This clonotype was picked up a small number of times. The rearrangement links TRBV20-1 to TRBJ2-1, with 9 nucleotides matching TRBD2. CDR1 and CDR2 from the germline V gene are DFQATT and SNEGSKA (reference sequence). Trimming took 0 bases from V and 9 from J; bases not matched to a gene: 6. CDR3 size: 14 residues. CDR3: CSARDSLAGTEQFF. The CDR3 DNA sequence: TGCAGTGCTAGAGACTCCCTAGCGGGAACTGAGCAGTTCTTC.

This clonotype has a count of ten or more. The chain employs TRBV2 and TRBJ2-2; D is tentatively TRBD1 or TRBD2 (6 bases each). V lost 10 bases and J lost 1, with 19 bases in between. The germline CDR1 and CDR2 sequences are SNHLY and FYNNEI. The length of the CDR3 is 16 residues. CDR3 bases: TGTGCCACCTCGGATGGGGGGCAAGAGAACACCGGGGAGCTGTTTTTT. It translates to CATSDGGQENTGELFF. The full variable domain, completed using reference TRBV2 and TRBJ2-2, is EPEVTQTPSHQVTQMGQEVILRCVPISNHLYFYWYRQILGQKVEFLVSFYNNEISEKSEIFDDQFSVERPDGSNFTLKIRSTKLEDSAMYFCATSDGGQENTGELFFGEGSRLTVL.

This clonotype was detected a few times. CDR3 amino acids: CASTGTGHNEKLFF. CDR3 DNA sequence: TGTGCCAGCACCGGGACAGGTCATAATGAAAAACTGTTTTTT. The gene calls are TRBV12-3 or TRBV12-4 and TRBJ1-4; 8 bases agree with TRBD1. V was clipped by 7 bases and J by 4 bases; unmatched bases: 5. The length of the CDR3 is 14 residues.

This clonotype turned up a few times. The J gene is TRBJ2-7, the V gene TRBV5-1; the D is unclear. The germline V and J ends were trimmed by 0 bases and 2 bases, with 9 bases remaining between them. CDR1 and CDR2 (germline): SGHRS, YFSETQ. The CDR3 contains 14 residues. The CDR3 DNA sequence: TGCGCCAGCAGCTTGGCACAGCCTACCTACGAGCAGTACTTC. As protein: CASSLAQPTYEQYF.

The chain is built from TRBV6-1 and TRBJ1-2; D is uncertain. Germline V CDR1 and CDR2: MNHNS, SASEGT. Trimming left V 3 bases short and J 8 bases short, with 10 bases between. CDR3 length: 12 amino acids. The DNA of the CDR3 is TGTGCCAGCAGTGAGAGGGCCGGAGGCTACACCTTC. This encodes CASSERAGGYTF.

This clonotype was seen many times. This chain links TRBV12-3 or TRBV12-4 with TRBJ2-1; 10 bases agree with TRBD2. CDR3 length: 15 amino acids. J lost 9 bases, V lost 7 bases, and 12 bases had no gene match. CDR3 loop: CASTLLRTSGGEQFF. The CDR3 bases are TGTGCCAGCACCTTGCTAAGGACTAGCGGTGGTGAGCAGTTCTTC.

This chain joins TRBV3-1 and TRBJ2-5; D unclear. V was cut by 0 bases and J by 5 bases, with 10 bases left in between. CDR3 length equals 14 residues. Germline V gives CDR1 LGHDT, CDR2 YNNKEL (reference sequence). The chain's CDR3 is CASSQDPQAETQYF. The CDR3 DNA is TGTGCCAGCAGCCAAGATCCCCAGGCGGAGACCCAGTACTTC.

This clonotype has only a few counts. The V call is TRBV19, the J call TRBJ2-2, with no clear D. The V gene's germline CDR1 is LNHDA and CDR2 SQIVND (reference sequence). The CDR3 sequence is 12 residues long. The V gene lost 9 bases and the J gene lost 6 bases, with 11 bases spanning the gap. The CDR3 DNA is TGTGCCAGCCACCGGGTGGCCGGGGAGCTGTTTTTT. Protein: CASHRVAGELFF.

This clonotype came up a few times. This chain uses TRBV5-1 with TRBJ2-1; D is unresolved. CDR1 is SGHRS and CDR2 is YFSETQ in the germline V gene. V dropped 4 bases and J dropped 0 bases, with 14 bases sitting between them. The CDR3 runs to 16 residues. The chain's CDR3 is CASSPTPTISYNEQFF. CDR3 DNA: TGCGCCAGCAGCCCGACTCCTACAATCTCCTACAATGAGCAGTTCTTC.

V is TRBV12-3 or TRBV12-4 and J is TRBJ2-1; D is tentatively TRBD1 or TRBD2 (5 bases each). Trimming took off 10 bases at V and 9 bases at J, with 22 bases between the two ends. The CDR3 is 14 residues long. As DNA, the CDR3 is TGTGCCACGAATTCCGGGACCATCTTCAGTGAGCAGTTCTTC. This encodes CATNSGTIFSEQFF.

This clonotype was observed at least ten times. A read error may account for a junction end that differs from germline. The rearrangement joins TRBV5-1 to TRBJ2-7, with 7 positions matching TRBD2. This CDR3 is built from 12 residues. Germline CDR1 is SGHRS and CDR2 is YFSETQ. CDR3 loop: CASSGGSYEQYF. The CDR3 DNA sequence: TGTGCCAGCAGCGGCGGGAGCTACGAGCAGTACTTC.